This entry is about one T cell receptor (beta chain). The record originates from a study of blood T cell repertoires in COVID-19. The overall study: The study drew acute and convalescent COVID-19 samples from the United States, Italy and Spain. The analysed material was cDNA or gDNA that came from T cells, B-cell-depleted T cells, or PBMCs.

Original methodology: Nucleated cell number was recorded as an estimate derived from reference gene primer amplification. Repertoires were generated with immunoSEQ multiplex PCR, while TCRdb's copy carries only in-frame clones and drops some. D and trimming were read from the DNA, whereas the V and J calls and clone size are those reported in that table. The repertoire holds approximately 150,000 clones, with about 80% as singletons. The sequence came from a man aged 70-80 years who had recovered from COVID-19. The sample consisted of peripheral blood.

In DNA form, the CDR3 reads TGTGCCAGCAGTGCGGGACAGGGTTGGTACTTC. It codes for CASSAGQGWYF. The V call is TRBV28, the J call TRBJ2-7, with 9 bases lining up with TRBD1. Germline V CDR1 and CDR2: MDHEN, SYDVKM. The CDR3 runs 11 residues. V lost 5 bases and J lost 12; bases outside the gene matches: 5.